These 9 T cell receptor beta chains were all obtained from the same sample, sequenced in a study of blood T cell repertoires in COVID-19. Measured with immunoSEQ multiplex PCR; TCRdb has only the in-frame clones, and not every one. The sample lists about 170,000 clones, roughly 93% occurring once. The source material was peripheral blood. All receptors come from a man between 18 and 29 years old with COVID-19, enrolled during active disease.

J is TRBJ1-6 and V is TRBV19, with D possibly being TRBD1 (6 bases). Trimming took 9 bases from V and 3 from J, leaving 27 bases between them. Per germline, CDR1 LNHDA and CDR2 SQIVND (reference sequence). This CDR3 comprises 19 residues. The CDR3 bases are TGTGCCAGCGCTCAGGGGTCGCTTGTCCCGGAGGTCTATAATTCACCCCTCCACTTT. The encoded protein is CASAQGSLVPEVYNSPLHF. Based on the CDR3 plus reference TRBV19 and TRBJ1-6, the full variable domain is DGGITQSPKYLFRKEGQNVTLSCEQNLNHDAMYWYRQDPGQGLRLIYYSQIVNDFQKGDIAEGYSVSREKKESFPLTVTSAQKNPTAFYLCASAQGSLVPEVYNSPLHFGNGTRLTVT.

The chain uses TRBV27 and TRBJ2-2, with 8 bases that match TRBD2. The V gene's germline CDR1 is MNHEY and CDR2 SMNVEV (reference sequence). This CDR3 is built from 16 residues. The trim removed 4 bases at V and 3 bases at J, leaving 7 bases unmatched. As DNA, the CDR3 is TGTGCCAGCAGTTCCGCCGGGACTAGACACACCGGGGAGCTGTTTTTT. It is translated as CASSSAGTRHTGELFF.

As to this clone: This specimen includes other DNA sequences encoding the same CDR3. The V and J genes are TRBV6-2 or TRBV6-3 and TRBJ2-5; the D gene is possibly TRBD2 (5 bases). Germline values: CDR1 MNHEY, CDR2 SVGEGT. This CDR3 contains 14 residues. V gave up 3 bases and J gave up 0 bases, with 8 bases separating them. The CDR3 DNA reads TGTGCCAGCAGTTATGAGGGAGACCAAGAGACCCAGTACTTC. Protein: CASSYEGDQETQYF.

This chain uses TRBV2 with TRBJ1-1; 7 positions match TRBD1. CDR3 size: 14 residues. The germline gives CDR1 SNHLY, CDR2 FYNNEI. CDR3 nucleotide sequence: TGTGCATCCCAACCAAGGGGGCTGGGGACTGAAGCTTTCTTT. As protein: CASQPRGLGTEAFF.

CDR3 sequence: CASSLAAGRNQPQHF. CDR3 DNA sequence: TGTGCCAGCAGCTTGGCAGCAGGGAGGAATCAGCCCCAGCATTTT. The V and J genes are TRBV5-5 and TRBJ1-5, with D possibly being TRBD1 (5 bases). Germline CDR1 reads SGHKS; CDR2 reads YYEKEE (reference sequence). The CDR3 contains 15 residues. V was trimmed by 0 bases and J by 4 bases, leaving 11 bases between them.

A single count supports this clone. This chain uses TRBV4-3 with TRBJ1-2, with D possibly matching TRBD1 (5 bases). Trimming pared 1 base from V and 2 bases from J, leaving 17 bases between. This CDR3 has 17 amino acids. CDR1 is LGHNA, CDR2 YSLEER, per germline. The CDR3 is CASSQASRADWNYGYTF. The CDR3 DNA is TGCGCCAGCAGCCAAGCCTCCAGGGCCGATTGGAACTATGGCTACACCTTC.

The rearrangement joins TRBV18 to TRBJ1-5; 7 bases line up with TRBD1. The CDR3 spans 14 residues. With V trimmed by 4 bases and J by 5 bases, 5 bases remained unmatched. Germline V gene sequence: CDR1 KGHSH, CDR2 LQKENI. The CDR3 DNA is TGTGCCAGCTCACTATTACAGGGGCATCAGCCCCAGCATTTT. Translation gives CASSLLQGHQPQHF.

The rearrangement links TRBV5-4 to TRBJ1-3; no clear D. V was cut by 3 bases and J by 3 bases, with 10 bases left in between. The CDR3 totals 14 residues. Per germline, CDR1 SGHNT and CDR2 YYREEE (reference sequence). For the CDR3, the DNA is TGTGCCAGCAGCTCAGACAAGGTTGGAAACACCATATATTTT. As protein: CASSSDKVGNTIYF.

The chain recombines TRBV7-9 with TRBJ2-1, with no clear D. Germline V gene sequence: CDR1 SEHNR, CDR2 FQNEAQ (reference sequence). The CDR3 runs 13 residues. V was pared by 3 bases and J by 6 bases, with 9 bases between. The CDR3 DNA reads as TGTGCCAGCAGCTTCCGGTTGAGCAATGAGCAGTTCTTC. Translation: CASSFRLSNEQFF. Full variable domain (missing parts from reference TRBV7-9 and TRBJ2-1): DTGVSQNPRHKITKRGQNVTFRCDPISEHNRLYWYRQTLGQGPEFLTYFQNEAQLEKSRLLSDRFSAERPKGSFSTLEIQRTEQGDSAMYLCASSFRLSNEQFFGPGTRLTVL.